This T cell receptor (beta chain) was profiled in a study of OX40 agonist ivuxolimab in advanced cancers. This clone appeared a single time. Sequencing was performed with immunoSEQ multiplex PCR; in TCRdb, only in-frame clones are kept and a portion is missing. The table lists 10,000 to 13,000 clones, about 76% of them singletons. This material consisted of CD4+ or CD8+ T cells sorted from blood, taken in a trial of the OX40 agonist ivuxolimab. This TCR came from an adult with an advanced solid tumor such as melanoma, head and neck, liver or kidney cancer.

DNA of the CDR3: TGTGCCAGCAGTTTATACAGCGGTTACGAGCAGTACTTC. Its translation: CASSLYSGYEQYF. The chain uses TRBV27 and TRBJ2-7; tentatively, D is TRBD2 (5 bases). Germline lookup yields CDR1 MNHEY and CDR2 SMNVEV (reference sequence). The CDR3 contains 13 residues. V lost 1 base and J 4 bases, leaving 8 bases between the germline ends.